This T cell receptor (beta chain) was identified in a study of regulatory T cells in long-lasting Graves disease. This clonotype was observed a few times. TCR beta libraries were built with iRepertoire HTBI primers and Arm-PCR of CDR3 regions. In TCRdb, the multiplex PCR reads were re-called with MiXCR into one record per CDR3 protein. Of 400,000 to 500,000 distinct CDR3 sequences listed, about a sixth are singletons. Time point of the sample: newly diagnosed GD, antithyroid drugs for less than 3 months. PBMCs provided the RNA from which the TCR library was made. These data also featured in a second study, about T cells in Graves' hyperthyroidism and ophthalmopathy. That study reports: Not enrolled were patients with uncontrolled infection, other autoimmune disease, pregnancy or lactation.

Sequencing used peripheral blood mononuclear cells (PBMCs), obtained at new diagnosis, from a patient treated with antithyroid drugs. The sequence derives from a woman between 25 and 40 years old with Graves disease.

Written as DNA, the CDR3 is TGTGCCAGCAGTCTTCGGGGCCCCCGAGGCACAGATACGCAGTATTTT. It specifies CASSLRGPRGTDTQYF. The chain is built from TRBV28 and TRBJ2-3; either TRBD1 or TRBD2 may fit D (5 bases each). The V gene's germline CDR1 is MDHEN and CDR2 SYDVKM. The V gene lost 5 bases and the J gene lost 1 base, with 16 bases spanning the gap. The CDR3 spans 16 residues.